This TCR beta chain was sequenced in a study of T cells in tuberculosis. Study summary: The T cells targeted glucose monomycolate, a mycobacterial lipid, via CD1B. Study-level points and caveats: Active tuberculosis alpha repertoires lay closer to GMM-specific TCRs than controls'.

At study entry, adolescents had tuberculin skin tests and IGRA screening. Assay: immunoSEQ multiplex PCR; the TCRdb copy retains only in-frame clones and omits some. This sample has some 41,000 clones, with about 94% found just once. The CDR3 spans 12 residues. As for this clone: Its antigen is currently unknown.

The source is a donor between 10 and 35 years old with latent tuberculosis or without tuberculosis infection. Some clones in this sample may be carry-over from other donors' samples. This sequence joins TRBV1 and TRBJ2-5; TRBD2, the table's D call, was not compared with the DNA. TRBV1 is an annotated pseudogene. Material: PBMCs. The chain's CDR3 is CTSSTRGETQYF. The CDR3 coding sequence is TGCACCAGCAGCACACGGGGGGAGACCCAGTACTTC.